The following is a T cell receptor beta chain sequence with its context. This receptor's antigen is unknown. No per-base quality is available; no much larger clone lies one base away. V loses 2 bases, J loses 0 bases, and the germline ends lie 12 bases apart. Reading from cysteine to phenylalanine, the CDR3 counts 17 amino acids. Only the CDR3 DNA stays, 51 bases, in frame from base 1. Per the germline V gene, SGDLS is the CDR1 and YYNGEE is the CDR2. The data derive from a study of blood T cells in healthy people across ages (dated by TCRdb to the mid-2010s). At the level of the whole study: In model experiments, template switching captured about one uniquely barcoded TCR beta cDNA molecule for every two T cells. Using deep sequencing normalized with unique cDNA molecular identifiers, the study measured how TCR beta repertoire diversity changes with age. The donors were split into four age groups: young (average 16 years), middle-aged (roughly 40), aged (roughly 68) and long-lived (under 85). To avoid experimental bias, donors of different ages were randomly spread across the sequencing lanes. Two additional independent replicas of 1 million unique cDNA reads from the same blood draw were analyzed for two donors (one aged 18 to 30 and one aged 80 or older).

Findings and caveats that apply to the study as a whole: The CMV infection status of donors was not known, potentially confounding age-related changes in expanded clonotypes. Compared with the aged group, the long-lived group had more naive CD4+ T cells, fewer expanded clones and increased TCR diversity, suggesting age selection. Observed TCR beta diversity per million T cells fell roughly linearly with age, and a significant reduction was already apparent by age approximately 40. Bulk unsorted PBMC profiling prevented conclusive comparison of naive and antigen-experienced compartments. Estimates of total diversity based on one million sequenced T cells were considered lower bounds and underestimates. There was a strong correlation between observed TCR beta diversity and the percentage of naive T cells measured by flow cytometry.

The library came from 5' RACE. Sequencing used an Illumina HiSeq 2500. A second PCR of roughly 7 to 12 cycles was run with a J-beta primer mix and a sample-barcoded 5' primer. A template-switch 5' adaptor carrying 12 random nucleotides introduced a unique molecular identifier onto each TCR beta cDNA molecule. Each sample yielded at least 3 million CDR3-containing paired-end reads. The Mint cDNA synthesis kit, primed by a TRBC-specific oligonucleotide, was used to synthesize first-strand cDNA from all RNA. After uracil-DNA glycosylase treatment, a first 18-cycle PCR used universal primers M1SS and BC2_uni_R on all cDNA. In the paper's pipeline: For normalization, 1 million high-quality reads, each with a distinct molecular identifier, were randomly selected from each sample. Instead of being binned into consensus sequences, reads that shared molecular identifiers were thrown out. CDR3 identification, clonotype clustering and error correction used MiTCR with a Q25 quality threshold and the strictest error-elimination algorithm. A nonparametric unseen species model using Euler transformation provided a lower-bound estimate of total TCR beta diversity. TCRdb reran the public reads through fastp at Q25 and MiXCR, keeping productive beta chains. Rows merge per CDR3 protein into single entries with the most common DNA and genes. Clone size and V and J calls follow TCRdb, not the original study. Within this sample are hundreds of thousands of distinct CDR3 sequences, with 45% to 65% of them counted one time only. The top ten hold approximately 37% of the sample.

The 39 donors, aged about 6 to 95 years, were systemically healthy Caucasian individuals from Russia. Each donor gave 8.5 to 10 milliliters of peripheral blood, collected into EDTA-treated Vacutainer tubes. Ficoll-Paque density-gradient centrifugation was used to isolate PBMCs, with at least 7 million obtained per sample. Trizol reagent was used to extract total RNA from the PBMCs, yielding at least 5.5 micrograms per sample. Naive CD45RAhigh/CD27high T cell percentages were measured by flow cytometry on a PBMC aliquot from every donor. The sample was blood. The rearrangement joined TRBV9 to TRBJ2-6, with TRBD1 tentatively as D gene (6 bases match). This sequence was found in a man between 60 and 75 years old in good health. The CDR3 amino acid sequence is: CASSVWGLNSGANVLTF. The DNA sequence is as follows: TGTGCCAGCAGCGTCTGGGGGCTTAACTCTGGGGCCAACGTCCTGACTTTC.